This TCR beta chain comes out of a study of cytomegalovirus exposure and HLA in healthy donors. Study-level points and caveats: Later genetic work tied a missense DCLRE1C variant to beta-chain V and J trimming.

Primers: 60 Vbeta forward and 13 Jbeta reverse. Assay: immunoSEQ multiplex PCR; the TCRdb copy retains only in-frame clones and omits some. The sample lists about 94,000 clones; around four fifths were seen once. This CDR3 has 16 amino acids. J lost 5 bases, V lost 1 base, and 6 bases had no gene match. The germline gives CDR1 SEHNR, CDR2 FQNEAQ (reference sequence). About this clone: Antigen unknown.

The sequence was collected from a middle-aged man in good health and CMV-seropositive. Sequenced sample: PBMCs. V usage is TRBV7-9 and J usage is TRBJ1-3; TRBD1 matches at 9 bases. DNA of the CDR3: TGTGCCAGCAGCTTAGTTGCTGGGACAGGGAGAAACACCATATATTTT. This translates into CASSLVAGTGRNTIYF.